This TCR beta chain was recorded in a study of T-cell reconstitution after alpha-beta-depleted transplantation in children. V was pared by 3 bases and J by 1 base, with 4 bases of the junction left unmatched. The CDR3 spans 16 residues. Per germline, CDR1 SGHTA and CDR2 FQGNSA. The library targeted TCRbeta and was prepared with unique molecular identifiers. TCRdb fed the PCR reads into MiXCR, producing one record per CDR3 protein. The table includes around 450,000 distinct CDR3 sequences, around 16% detected once. The sequence came from a boy under three years old who had a stem cell transplant for Wiskott-Aldrich syndrome, so the T cells may come from the graft donor. The sequencing here drew on PBMCs, mostly from graft donor cells, taken 360 days after TCRalphabeta/CD19-depleted stem cell transplant. V usage is TRBV7-2 and J usage is TRBJ2-1, with 9 bases lining up with TRBD2. The CDR3 is CASSFVGLASYNEQFF. In DNA form, the CDR3 reads TGTGCCAGCAGCTTTGTGGGACTAGCATCCTACAATGAGCAGTTCTTC.